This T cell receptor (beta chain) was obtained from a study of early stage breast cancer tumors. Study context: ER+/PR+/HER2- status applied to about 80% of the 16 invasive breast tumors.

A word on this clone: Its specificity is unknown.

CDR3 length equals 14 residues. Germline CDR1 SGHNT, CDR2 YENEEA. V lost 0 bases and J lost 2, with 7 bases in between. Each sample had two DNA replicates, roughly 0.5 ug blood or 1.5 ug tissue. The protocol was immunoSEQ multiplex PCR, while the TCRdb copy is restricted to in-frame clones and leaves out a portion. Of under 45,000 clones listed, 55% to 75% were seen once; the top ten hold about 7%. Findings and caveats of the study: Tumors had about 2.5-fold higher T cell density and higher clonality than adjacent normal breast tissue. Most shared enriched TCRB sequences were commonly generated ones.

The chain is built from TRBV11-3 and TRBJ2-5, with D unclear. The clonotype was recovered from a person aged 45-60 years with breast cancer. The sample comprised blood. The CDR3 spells CASSLDGGQETQYF. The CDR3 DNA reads TGTGCCAGCAGCTTAGACGGCGGACAAGAGACCCAGTACTTC.